These T cell receptor beta chains were read from a single sample in a study of blood T cell repertoires in COVID-19. Some clones are missing from TCRdb's copy, which holds only in-frame ones; the method was immunoSEQ multiplex PCR. The data hold roughly 29,000 clones, with around 94% observed a single time. The sample taken for sequencing was peripheral blood. These receptors were collected from a woman between 65 and 79 years old with COVID-19, enrolled during active disease. CDR3s include the opening cysteine and the closing phenylalanine or tryptophan. The order of the fields is D gene, clone size, V gene, J gene, CDR3 DNA, CDR3 protein. D genes are given only for firm matches. Some rows mark clone size as missing; the rest say once, few, many or name a class of expanded clone.

-	-	TRBV6-5	TRBJ1-1	TGTGCCAGCACGGGACAACCGAACACTGAAGCTTTCTTT	CASTGQPNTEAFF
-	-	TRBV30	TRBJ2-5	TGTGCCTGGAGTAGCTTAGGGGTAGGGGAGACCCAGTACTTC	CAWSSLGVGETQYF
-	-	TRBV11-1	TRBJ1-1	TGTGCCAGCAGCTTAACAGGCACGAACACTGAAGCTTTCTTT	CASSLTGTNTEAFF
-	-	TRBV24-1	TRBJ1-6	TGTGCCGCCAGCCGGGGTGGGAATTCACCCCTCCACTTT	CAASRGGNSPLHF
-	-	TRBV9	TRBJ2-3	TGTGCCAGCAGCGTAAGACCAGAAGGGGTAGCTCGCACAGATACGCAGTATTTT	CASSVRPEGVARTDTQYF
TRBD1	-	TRBV28	TRBJ1-6	TGTGCCACCGGAGGACAGGCTATCAATTCACCCCTCCACTTT	CATGGQAINSPLHF
-	-	TRBV6-2/TRBV6-3	TRBJ1-2	TGTGCCAGCAGTTTCGACAGGCTCTATGGCTACACCTTC	CASSFDRLYGYTF
-	-	TRBV5-8	TRBJ1-5	TGTGCCAGCAGCTTCAGGGATCAGCCCCAGCATTTT	CASSFRDQPQHF
-	-	TRBV28	TRBJ1-4	TGTGCCAGCAATAACTGGAATGAAAAACTGTTTTTT	CASNNWNEKLFF
TRBD1	-	TRBV18	TRBJ2-7	TGTGCCAGCTCACCTGGGACAGACGAGCAGTACTTC	CASSPGTDEQYF
-	-	TRBV6-5	TRBJ2-7	TGTGCCAGCAGTTACGCCCCCTCTTCGGGGTTATACGAGCAGTACTTC	CASSYAPSSGLYEQYF
TRBD1	-	TRBV19	TRBJ2-2	TGTGCCAGTATGGCCTCTAGGACAGGGTTTACCGGGGAGCTGTTTTTT	CASMASRTGFTGELFF
-	-	TRBV15	TRBJ2-1	TGTGCCACCAGCAGTAACCTAGCGACCTACAATGAGCAGTTCTTC	CATSSNLATYNEQFF
-	-	TRBV28	TRBJ1-5	TGTGCCAGCAGTCCGACAGGATATAGCAATCAGCCCCAGCATTTT	CASSPTGYSNQPQHF
TRBD1	-	TRBV6-5	TRBJ1-1	TGTGCCAGCAGAACAGGGGAAACTGAAGCTTTCTTT	CASRTGETEAFF
-	-	TRBV18	TRBJ1-6	TGTGCCAGCTCACCGCAACCCGGCGTTTGGGCGAGTTTTAATTCACCCCTCCACTTT	CASSPQPGVWASFNSPLHF
-	-	TRBV29-1	TRBJ2-3	TGCAGCGTTGGGAGAACAGGGAGAGATACGCAGTATTTT	CSVGRTGRDTQYF
TRBD2	-	TRBV7-9	TRBJ2-7	TGTGCCAGCAGCTTAGTGTCACTAGCGAGATACGAGCAGTACTTC	CASSLVSLARYEQYF
-	-	TRBV28	TRBJ2-2	TGTGCCAGCAGACAGGCCCCCGGGGAGCTGTTTTTT	CASRQAPGELFF
TRBD1	once	TRBV5-1	TRBJ2-7	TGCGCCAGCAGCTTGGGCGTTGGGACAGGGACCTACGAGCAGTACTTC	CASSLGVGTGTYEQYF
TRBD2	-	TRBV11-2	TRBJ2-1	TGTGCCAGCAGTTCCATTCGCGGGGGTTACAATGAGCAGTTCTTC	CASSSIRGGYNEQFF
-	-	TRBV6-2/TRBV6-3	TRBJ2-7	TGTGCCAGCAGTTACTTGGACTTTTCCTACGAGCAGTACTTC	CASSYLDFSYEQYF
TRBD1	-	TRBV19	TRBJ2-1	TGTGCCAGTAGGGCGGACAGGGGGCTTAATGAGCAGTTCTTC	CASRADRGLNEQFF
-	-	TRBV10-1	TRBJ1-1	TGCGCCAGCAGAAAGGGGGAGAACACTGAAGCTTTCTTT	CASRKGENTEAFF
TRBD1	-	TRBV5-1	TRBJ2-2	TGCGCCAGCAGCTCGGGTATGGACAGGATCACCGGGGAGCTGTTTTTT	CASSSGMDRITGELFF
TRBD2	-	TRBV6-6	TRBJ2-5	TGTGCCAGCATTATAGGACTAGCGGACCAAGAGACCCAGTACTTC	CASIIGLADQETQYF
TRBD1	once	TRBV24-1	TRBJ2-7	TGTGCCACCAGTCCCGGGACAGGGTACGAGCAGTACTTC	CATSPGTGYEQYF
TRBD1	-	TRBV14	TRBJ1-1	TGTGCCAGCAGCCAGCTGGGACAGAGGGACACTGAAGCTTTCTTT	CASSQLGQRDTEAFF
TRBD1	-	TRBV6-6	TRBJ2-1	TGTGCCAGCAGCCTCGGACAGGGGGCGTTCAATGAGCAGTTCTTC	CASSLGQGAFNEQFF
-	-	TRBV30	TRBJ1-5	TGTGCCTGGAGTGTATCAGGGCCCCCGAATCAGCCCCAGCATTTT	CAWSVSGPPNQPQHF
TRBD2	-	TRBV3-1/TRBV3-2	TRBJ2-5	TGTGCCAGCAGCTTCGGACTAGGTGTAGGAGAGACCCAGTACTTC	CASSFGLGVGETQYF
-	-	TRBV3-1/TRBV3-2	TRBJ1-6	TGTGCCAGCAGCCAACGACAGGTCCATAATTCACCCCTCCACTTT	CASSQRQVHNSPLHF
TRBD2	-	TRBV9	TRBJ2-1	TGTGCCAGCACCGTGACTAGCGGGAGCTACAATGAGCAGTTCTTC	CASTVTSGSYNEQFF
-	once	TRBV6-2/TRBV6-3	TRBJ2-5	TGTGCCAGCAGCGCTAGCGCTGAGACCCAGTACTTC	CASSASAETQYF
TRBD1	-	TRBV19	TRBJ2-4	TGTGCCAGTGCGACAGGGGACAAAAACATTCAGTACTTC	CASATGDKNIQYF
TRBD1	-	TRBV28	TRBJ2-7	TGTGCCAGCAGGCCCTCCGGGACAGGGTCGCACGAGCAGTACTTC	CASRPSGTGSHEQYF
-	-	TRBV4-1	TRBJ1-2	TGCGCCAGCAGCCAGGGGGGATTGAGCGGGCCCGTTCGAGCATTCTTCTATGGCTACACCTTC	CASSQGGLSGPVRAFFYGYTF
TRBD1	-	TRBV5-1	TRBJ1-4	TGCGCCAGCAGCCCGAGGGGAGGACAGGGAATAGGCGCTGCAACTAATGAAAAACTGTTTTTT	CASSPRGGQGIGAATNEKLFF
-	once	TRBV20-1	TRBJ1-1	TGCAGTAGCCCCGGGACAGAAGCTTTCTTT	CSSPGTEAFF
-	-	TRBV19	TRBJ1-2	TGTGCCAGTAGTGGAGCAGGGTTAGGCTATGGCTACACCTTC	CASSGAGLGYGYTF
-	-	TRBV7-8	TRBJ1-2	TGTGCCAGCAGCTTAAGGAGTTCAGAAGATTATGGCTACACCTTC	CASSLRSSEDYGYTF
TRBD2	once	TRBV14	TRBJ2-5	TGTGCCAGCAGCCAAGAAGACATAGCGGGGTTGCAAGAGACCCAGTACTTC	CASSQEDIAGLQETQYF